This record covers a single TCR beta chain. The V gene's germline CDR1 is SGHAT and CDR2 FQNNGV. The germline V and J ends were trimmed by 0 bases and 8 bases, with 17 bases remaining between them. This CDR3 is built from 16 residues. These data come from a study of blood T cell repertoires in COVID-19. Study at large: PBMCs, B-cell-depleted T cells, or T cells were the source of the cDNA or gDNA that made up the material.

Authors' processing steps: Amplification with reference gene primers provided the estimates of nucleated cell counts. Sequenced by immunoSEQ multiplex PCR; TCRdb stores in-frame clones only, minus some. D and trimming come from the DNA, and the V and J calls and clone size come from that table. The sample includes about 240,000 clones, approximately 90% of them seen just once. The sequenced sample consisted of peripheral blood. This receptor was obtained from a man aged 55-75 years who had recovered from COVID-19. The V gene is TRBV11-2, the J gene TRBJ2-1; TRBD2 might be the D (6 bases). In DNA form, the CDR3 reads TGTGCCAGCAGCTTAGATAGGAGACTAGGTGCCCATGAGCAGTTCTTC. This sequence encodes CASSLDRRLGAHEQFF.